This TCR beta chain was identified during a study of cytomegalovirus exposure and HLA in healthy donors. The wider study: Genetic ancestry analysis placed around four fifths of the approximately 390 donors that were genotyped in the Caucasian-associated cluster.

These donors, healthy bone marrow donors, were studied. Researchers ran the PCR with 60 Vbeta and 13 Jbeta primers. The data were produced by immunoSEQ multiplex PCR, yet TCRdb's version contains in-frame clones alone and is incomplete. The sample has just under 150,000 clones, roughly 80% seen once. The receptor's source is a woman between 25 and 40 years old in good health and CMV-seronegative. Sequenced sample: PBMCs.

This CDR3 is CASSKLGEETQYF. Written as DNA, the CDR3 is TGTGCCAGTAGTAAGCTAGGGGAAGAGACCCAGTACTTC. The chain combines TRBV19 with TRBJ2-5, with D maybe TRBD1 (5 bases). V lost 4 bases and J lost 3, with 9 bases in between. Germline lookup yields CDR1 LNHDA and CDR2 SQIVND (reference sequence). The length of the CDR3 is 13 residues.